This is a list of T cell receptor beta chains from one sample in a study of somatic mutations in cytotoxic T cells in rheumatoid arthritis. Assay: immunoSEQ multiplex PCR; the TCRdb copy retains only in-frame clones and omits some. The sample consists of roughly 10,000 clones, 81% of them appearing once. Material: CD8+ T cells sorted from blood. These receptors were collected from a woman aged 45-59 years in good health. Both conserved end residues are part of each CDR3. The order of the fields is V gene, clone size, J gene, D gene, CDR3 protein, CDR3 DNA. D genes are given only for firm matches. Only some rows state a clone size, as once, few, many or a class for expanded clones.

>TRBV11-1|NA|TRBJ2-7|TRBD2
CASSMGLAGGDEQYF
TGTGCCAGCAGCATGGGACTAGCGGGAGGGGACGAGCAGTACTTC
>TRBV28|NA|TRBJ2-1|NA
CASRTELVMQSWNEQFF
TGTGCCAGCAGGACCGAGCTAGTGATGCAAAGTTGGAATGAGCAGTTCTTC
>TRBV7-9|once|TRBJ2-1|TRBD2
CASSSFSGRAVDEQFF
TGTGCCAGCAGCTCGTTTAGCGGGAGGGCCGTCGATGAGCAGTTCTTC
>TRBV12-5|medium-sized|TRBJ1-3|NA
CASGLVLGGSGNTIYF
TGTGCTAGTGGTTTGGTACTGGGGGGCTCTGGAAACACCATATATTTT
>TRBV4-1|NA|TRBJ2-7|TRBD2
CASSHPTGTSSSYEQYF
TGCGCCAGCAGCCATCCCACCGGGACTAGTAGTTCCTACGAGCAGTACTTC
>TRBV11-2|NA|TRBJ2-5|NA
CASSLWRAETQYF
TGTGCCAGCAGCTTATGGAGAGCGGAGACCCAGTACTTC
>TRBV2|NA|TRBJ1-1|NA
CASSGGILNTEAFF
TGTGCCAGCAGTGGGGGCATCTTGAACACTGAAGCTTTCTTT
>TRBV11-2|once|TRBJ2-1|NA
CASSLPQEGNEQFF
TGTGCCAGCAGCTTACCTCAGGAAGGCAATGAGCAGTTCTTC
>TRBV21-1|NA|TRBJ1-4|NA
CASSKEYGAPGEKLFF
TGTGCCAGCAGCAAAGAATATGGGGCGCCCGGTGAAAAACTGTTTTTT
>TRBV27|NA|TRBJ1-5|NA
CASSFRGGQPQHF
TGTGCCAGCAGTTTTAGGGGAGGACAGCCCCAGCATTTT
>TRBV28|NA|TRBJ1-5|NA
CASIGQTLTRQPQHF
TGTGCCAGCATCGGACAGACCCTCACGAGACAGCCCCAGCATTTT
>TRBV28|NA|TRBJ2-5|TRBD2
CASSPSGETQYF
TGTGCCAGCAGCCCTAGCGGAGAGACCCAGTACTTC
>TRBV2|NA|TRBJ2-2|TRBD2
CASSGGRLAGTPGELFF
TGTGCCAGCAGCGGCGGGCGACTAGCGGGGACACCCGGGGAGCTGTTTTTT
>TRBV12-2|NA|TRBJ1-1|NA
CASRLEFRDRDMNTEAFF
TGTGCAAGTCGCTTAGAATTCCGGGACAGGGACATGAACACTGAAGCTTTCTTT
>TRBV4-3|few|TRBJ2-6|NA
CASSQGTGSGANVLTF
TGCGCCAGCAGCCAAGGTACAGGGTCTGGGGCCAACGTCCTGACTTTC
>TRBV6-1|once|TRBJ1-5|NA
CASSEWGGARNQPQHF
TGTGCCAGCAGTGAATGGGGGGGAGCCCGCAATCAGCCCCAGCATTTT
>TRBV2|NA|TRBJ1-1|TRBD1
CASSDGPGGTEAFF
TGTGCCAGCAGTGATGGTCCAGGGGGTACTGAAGCTTTCTTT
>TRBV27|NA|TRBJ1-2|NA
CASSLRGIGYTF
TGTGCCAGCAGTTTAAGGGGGATAGGCTACACCTTC
>TRBV7-6|once|TRBJ1-1|NA
CASSPMEAEAFF
TGTGCCAGCAGCCCCATGGAGGCTGAAGCTTTCTTT
>TRBV5-5|NA|TRBJ1-2|NA
CASSLLGAADYGYTF
TGTGCCAGCAGCTTGTTGGGGGCGGCGGACTATGGCTACACCTTC
>TRBV9|NA|TRBJ1-2|NA
CASSVVGGHGYTF
TGTGCCAGCAGCGTAGTAGGGGGACATGGCTACACCTTC
>TRBV27|once|TRBJ1-2|TRBD1
CASTPGRGLSGYTF
TGTGCCAGCACCCCCGGAAGGGGGCTCTCTGGCTACACCTTC
>TRBV27|NA|TRBJ2-7|NA
CASSLGQPTYEQYF
TGTGCCAGCAGTTTAGGACAGCCCACCTACGAGCAGTACTTC
>TRBV4-3|NA|TRBJ2-2|TRBD1
CASSHVGQGNTGELFF
TGCGCCAGCAGCCATGTGGGACAGGGGAACACCGGGGAGCTGTTTTTT
>TRBV9|NA|TRBJ1-1|NA
CASSRGWGSTEAFF
TGTGCCAGCAGCCGGGGGTGGGGGAGCACTGAAGCTTTCTTT
>TRBV28|NA|TRBJ2-3|TRBD2
CASIQTSGTDTQYF
TGTGCCAGCATCCAGACTAGCGGCACAGATACGCAGTATTTT
>TRBV9|NA|TRBJ1-1|NA
CASSPGSGQMNTEAFF
TGTGCCAGCAGCCCCGGCAGTGGACAGATGAACACTGAAGCTTTCTTT
>TRBV30|few|TRBJ2-7|NA
CAWSGSGEEQYF
TGTGCCTGGAGTGGGTCAGGGGAAGAGCAGTACTTC
>TRBV5-4|NA|TRBJ2-7|NA
CASSPVATSPRSDEQYF
TGTGCCAGCAGCCCGGTTGCGACTAGTCCCCGATCGGACGAGCAGTACTTC
>TRBV27|once|TRBJ2-3|NA
CASSEGGFYTDTQYF
TGTGCCAGCAGTGAAGGGGGTTTTTACACAGATACGCAGTATTTT
>TRBV4-3|NA|TRBJ2-7|TRBD1
CASSQEWDSSYEQYF
TGCGCCAGCAGCCAAGAGTGGGACAGCTCCTACGAGCAGTACTTC
>TRBV6-4|few|TRBJ2-1|TRBD2
CASSDGSGGVNEQFF
TGTGCCAGCAGTGACGGTAGCGGGGGGGTAAATGAGCAGTTCTTC
>TRBV6-5|NA|TRBJ2-7|NA
CASSYSEGYEQYF
TGTGCCAGCAGTTACTCGGAGGGATACGAGCAGTACTTC
>TRBV13|NA|TRBJ2-7|NA
CASSLGSRTYEQYF
TGTGCCAGCAGCTTGGGTTCGAGGACCTACGAGCAGTACTTC
>TRBV28|NA|TRBJ1-4|TRBD1
CASSLDRGGEKLFF
TGTGCCAGCAGCCTGGACAGGGGAGGTGAAAAACTGTTTTTT
>TRBV29-1|few|TRBJ1-2|NA
CSVRGEYGYTF
TGCAGCGTCCGGGGGGAATATGGCTACACCTTC
>TRBV15|once|TRBJ2-1|TRBD2
CATLEEGGYNEQFF
TGTGCCACCTTGGAGGAGGGAGGGTACAATGAGCAGTTCTTC
>TRBV4-2|NA|TRBJ2-2|TRBD2
CASSQPLAVNTGELFF
TGTGCCAGCAGCCAACCCCTAGCGGTAAACACCGGGGAGCTGTTTTTT
>TRBV5-1|NA|TRBJ2-5|TRBD1
CASSSSQGGETQYF
TGCGCCAGCAGCTCATCACAGGGGGGAGAGACCCAGTACTTC
>TRBV4-3|once|TRBJ2-3|TRBD1
CASSQRQGGNTQYF
TGCGCCAGCAGCCAGAGACAGGGGGGGAATACGCAGTATTTT
>TRBV11-2|NA|TRBJ2-7|NA
CASSLQTAYEQYF
TGTGCCAGCAGCCTTCAAACAGCCTACGAGCAGTACTTC
>TRBV7-2|NA|TRBJ2-7|TRBD1
CASSPDRGHEQYF
TGTGCCAGCAGCCCCGACAGGGGCCACGAGCAGTACTTC
>TRBV14|NA|TRBJ2-7|TRBD1
CASSQEVRDRVFEQYF
TGTGCCAGCAGCCAAGAGGTTCGGGACAGGGTATTCGAGCAGTACTTC
>TRBV2|once|TRBJ1-1|NA
CASRFSLLLGSTEAFF
TGTGCCAGCCGCTTTTCCCTCCTACTTGGTAGCACTGAAGCTTTCTTT
>TRBV7-2|NA|TRBJ2-7|NA
CASSIWGDIGEQYF
TGTGCCAGCAGCATTTGGGGAGACATTGGAGAGCAGTACTTC
>TRBV29-1|NA|TRBJ2-7|TRBD2
CSVEDPSGRPYEQYF
TGCAGCGTTGAAGATCCTAGCGGGAGGCCCTACGAGCAGTACTTC
>TRBV9|NA|TRBJ2-3|TRBD1
CASSARQGVLTDTQYF
TGTGCCAGCAGCGCCCGACAGGGGGTGCTCACAGATACGCAGTATTTT
>TRBV5-5|NA|TRBJ2-3|TRBD2
CASSLGAGAGDTQYF
TGTGCCAGCAGTTTAGGAGCGGGGGCAGGAGATACGCAGTATTTT
>TRBV27|few|TRBJ1-5|NA
CASSLSGVKQPQHF
TGTGCCAGCAGTCTCTCGGGAGTGAAACAGCCCCAGCATTTT
>TRBV7-2|NA|TRBJ2-7|NA
CASSLGGGQAYEQYF
TGTGCCAGCAGCCTTGGGGGGGGACAGGCCTACGAGCAGTACTTC
>TRBV9|NA|TRBJ2-5|NA
CASSGGRFGQETQYF
TGTGCCAGCAGCGGGGGGAGGTTTGGCCAAGAGACCCAGTACTTC
>TRBV2|NA|TRBJ2-1|TRBD1
CASSFTGTGVLDEQFF
TGTGCCAGCAGTTTCACCGGGACAGGGGTTTTGGATGAGCAGTTCTTC
>TRBV19|NA|TRBJ2-1|NA
CASTAGDISYNEQFF
TGTGCCAGTACCGCAGGGGATATCTCCTACAATGAGCAGTTCTTC